This T cell receptor beta chain appears in the sequencing data of a study of OX40 agonist ivuxolimab in advanced cancers. Overall study findings and caveats: Relative to CD4+, CD8+ T cells held more expanded clones on average.

Autoimmune disease history or systemic immunosuppression disqualified patients. Sequencing was performed with immunoSEQ multiplex PCR; in TCRdb, only in-frame clones are kept and a portion is missing. Of about 99,000 clones listed, approximately 93% are singletons. Between the trimmed V and J ends, which lost 0 bases and 2 bases, there was a span of 2 bases. In germline, CDR1 is KGHSH, CDR2 LQKENI. This CDR3 has 14 amino acids. Comment on this clone: Its matching antigen is unknown.

The material sequenced was CD4+ or CD8+ T cells sorted from blood, taken in a trial of the OX40 agonist ivuxolimab. The TCR comes from an adult with an advanced solid tumor such as melanoma, head and neck, liver or kidney cancer. The rearrangement joins TRBV18 to TRBJ2-6; unclear D gene. The DNA of the CDR3 is TGTGCCAGCTCACCACCGGCTGGGGCCAACGTCCTGACTTTC. Amino acids: CASSPPAGANVLTF.